The 24 T cell receptor beta chains listed next were all sequenced from one sample in a study of shared clonotypes between healthy human individuals. Produced via immunoSEQ multiplex PCR; TCRdb's table is partial and in-frame only. The sample lists over 2 million clones; roughly 90% were seen once. Sequencing was performed on naive CD4+ T cells from PBMCs. As for subset: CD45RA+ positively selected. The source is a young man in good health. Some clones in this sample may be carry-over from other donors' samples.

The J gene is TRBJ2-7, the V gene TRBV9; the D call may be TRBD1 or TRBD2 (5 bases each). Germline CDR1 and CDR2: SGDLS and YYNGEE. This CDR3 has 15 amino acids. Trimming removed 0 bases at V and 4 bases at J, with 14 bases between. The CDR3 DNA reads as TGTGCCAGCAGCGTAGACGTAGGGACCTTATACGAGCAGTACTTC. This encodes CASSVDVGTLYEQYF.

The rearrangement joins TRBV5-4 to TRBJ2-1; tentatively, D is TRBD2 (5 bases). Trimming stripped 4 bases from V and 6 bases from J, with 17 bases between. This CDR3 has 15 amino acids. In germline, CDR1 is SGHNT, CDR2 YYREEE (reference sequence). This CDR3 is CASSPLEGGRNEQFF. The CDR3 region has the DNA TGTGCCAGCAGCCCCCTAGAGGGTGGCCGCAATGAGCAGTTCTTC.

The chain recombines TRBV28 with TRBJ2-1; D gene unclear. Per the germline V gene, CDR1 is MDHEN and CDR2 is SYDVKM. The germline V and J ends were trimmed by 2 bases and 5 bases, with 13 bases remaining between them. CDR3 length: 15 residues. CDR3 coding DNA: TGTGCCAGCAGTTTAAGCGTGGTAGGCCACAATGAGCAGTTCTTC. Translating gives CASSLSVVGHNEQFF.

This sequence joins TRBV27 and TRBJ2-3, with D tentatively TRBD1 (6 bases). The V end lost 6 bases, the J end lost 4 bases, and 17 bases lay between the germline ends. Germline V gives CDR1 MNHEY, CDR2 SMNVEV (reference sequence). This CDR3 comprises 15 residues. The CDR3 is CASSYWAGDSDTQYF. The CDR3 DNA is TGTGCCAGCAGCTATTGGGCAGGGGATTCAGATACGCAGTATTTT.

The CDR3 bases are TGTGCCAGCAGCCCTCAGTCCAGGAGAACCTACAATGAGCAGTTCTTC. This gives the protein CASSPQSRRTYNEQFF. The J gene is TRBJ2-1, the V gene TRBV7-8, with D hard to call. In germline, CDR1 is SGHVS, CDR2 FQNEAQ. V lost 5 bases and J 2 bases, leaving 16 bases between the germline ends. The CDR3 spans 16 residues.

V gene TRBV7-9 combines with J gene TRBJ1-4; TRBD1 matches at 9 bases. The CDR3 extends over 15 amino acids. CDR1 is SEHNR and CDR2 is FQNEAQ in the germline V gene (reference sequence). V shed 6 bases and J 8 bases; nucleotides not matched to a gene: 10. The CDR3 nucleotides are TGTGCCAGCAGTCAACCGGGACAGGGAGGCGAAAAACTGTTTTTT. As protein: CASSQPGQGGEKLFF. Using reference TRBV7-9 and TRBJ1-4 for the parts outside the CDR3, the full variable domain is DTGVSQNPRHKITKRGQNVTFRCDPISEHNRLYWYRQTLGQGPEFLTYFQNEAQLEKSRLLSDRFSAERPKGSFSTLEIQRTEQGDSAMYLCASSQPGQGGEKLFFGSGTQLSVL.

The chain carries TRBV5-4 and TRBJ1-3, with D unresolved. CDR1 is SGHNT and CDR2 is YYREEE in the germline V gene (reference sequence). CDR3 length: 13 amino acids. V was pared by 4 bases and J by 4 bases, with 9 bases between. CDR3 in amino acids: CASSLSEGNTIYF. The CDR3 nucleotides are TGTGCCAGCAGCCTCAGCGAAGGAAACACCATATATTTT. Full variable domain (remainder filled in from reference TRBV5-4 and TRBJ1-3): ETGVTQSPTHLIKTRGQQVTLRCSSQSGHNTVSWYQQALGQGPQFIFQYYREEENGRGNFPPRFSGLQFPNYSSELNVNALELDDSALYLCASSLSEGNTIYFGEGSWLTVV.

This chain uses TRBV5-1 with TRBJ2-7; tentatively, D is TRBD1 (6 bases). This CDR3 contains 14 residues. CDR1 and CDR2 from the germline V gene are SGHRS and YFSETQ. Trimming took 3 bases from V and 4 from J, leaving 14 bases between them. The CDR3 DNA reads TGCGCCAGCAGCTCAACCGGGACAAAGTACGAGCAGTACTTC. This sequence encodes CASSSTGTKYEQYF.

The chain couples TRBV11-2 to TRBJ1-4; D possibly corresponds to TRBD1 (5 bases). Per germline, CDR1 SGHAT and CDR2 FQNNGV. The CDR3 loop spans 14 amino acids. V lost 1 base and J lost 4, with 7 bases in between. The CDR3 spells CASSLAGLNEKLFF. The DNA for the CDR3 is TGTGCCAGCAGCTTAGCAGGGCTTAATGAAAAACTGTTTTTT.

The chain combines TRBV11-2 with TRBJ1-2; D not certain. V was trimmed by 5 bases and J by 3 bases, leaving 10 bases between them. The germline V gene has CDR1 SGHAT and CDR2 FQNNGV. The CDR3 is 13 amino acids. CDR3 protein: CASSQRAYYGYTF. The CDR3 nucleotides are TGTGCCAGCAGCCAACGGGCCTACTATGGCTACACCTTC.

Details on this clone: Other nucleotide sequences in the sample specify the same CDR3. The chain uses TRBV9 and TRBJ1-4, with 8 bases matching TRBD1. The germline V gene encodes CDR1 SGDLS and CDR2 YYNGEE. V gave up 4 bases and J gave up 2 bases; unmatched junction bases: 4. The CDR3 runs to 15 residues. For the CDR3, the DNA is TGTGCCAGCAGCCCTAGGACAGGGACTAATGAAAAACTGTTTTTT. Translating gives CASSPRTGTNEKLFF. Looking up the rest from reference TRBV9 and TRBJ1-4 gives the full variable domain: DSGVTQTPKHLITATGQRVTLRCSPRSGDLSVYWYQQSLDQGLQFLIQYYNGEERAKGNILERFSAQQFPDLHSELNLSSLELGDSALYFCASSPRTGTNEKLFFGSGTQLSVL.

The CDR3 protein is CASSLVPGQGEQYF. CDR3 nucleotides: TGTGCCAGCAGCTTAGTTCCGGGACAGGGCGAGCAGTACTTC. The rearrangement links TRBV7-3 to TRBJ2-7; the match to TRBD1 covers 9 bases. The CDR3 loop spans 14 amino acids. The J segment lost 6 bases and the V segment lost 2 bases, leaving 5 bases of the junction unmatched. Germline V gene lookup returns CDR1 SGHTA and CDR2 FQGTGA.

This chain connects TRBV7-2 to TRBJ2-4, with D uncertain. The CDR3 runs 15 residues. The V and J ends lost 2 bases and 4 bases respectively, with 12 bases between them. Germline V gene sequence: CDR1 SGHTA, CDR2 FQGNSA. CDR3 residues: CASSLNSGTKNIQYF. CDR3 in DNA: TGTGCCAGCAGCTTAAACAGTGGAACGAAAAACATTCAGTACTTC. The complete variable domain, with remaining parts taken from reference TRBV7-2 and TRBJ2-4, reads GAGVSQSPSNKVTEKGKDVELRCDPISGHTALYWYRQSLGQGLEFLIYFQGNSAPDKSGLPSDRFSAERTGGSVSTLTIQRTQQEDSAVYLCASSLNSGTKNIQYFGAGTRLSVL.

This chain links TRBV15 with TRBJ1-2; 9 nucleotides line up with TRBD1. Germline V gene data show CDR1 as LNHNV and CDR2 as YYDKDF (reference sequence). V was pared by 1 base and J by 8 bases, with 8 bases of the junction left unmatched. There are 15 residues in the CDR3. CDR3 coding DNA: TGTGCCACCAGCAGAGCCTTGGACAGGGGTCTCGGCTACACCTTC. It codes for CATSRALDRGLGYTF.

V is TRBV4-2 and J is TRBJ1-3, with unresolved D. CDR1 LGHNA and CDR2 YNFKEQ come from the germline V gene. The V and J ends lost 2 bases and 4 bases respectively, with 9 bases between them. This CDR3 comprises 14 residues. Here the CDR3 DNA reads TGTGCCAGCAGCCAACAGACTACCGGAAACACCATATATTTT. Amino acid sequence: CASSQQTTGNTIYF.

In regard to this clone: Other nucleotide sequences from this sample produce the same CDR3. The CDR3 region has the DNA TGTGCCAGCAGCTTGACGGGCAGGAACACTGAAGCTTTCTTT. Its protein product is CASSLTGRNTEAFF. This chain joins TRBV5-4 and TRBJ1-1, with D unclear. The germline V gene encodes CDR1 SGHNT and CDR2 YYREEE (reference sequence). Trimming pared 1 base from V and 1 base from J, leaving 8 bases between. This CDR3 contains 14 residues.

About this clone: Other DNA variants within this sample encode the same CDR3. The V call is TRBV18, the J call TRBJ1-5; D is undetermined. The germline V gene has CDR1 KGHSH and CDR2 LQKENI. V shed 6 bases and J shed 5 bases, with 11 bases lying between them. This CDR3 region has 13 residues. As DNA, the CDR3 is TGTGCCAGCTCCCCCAGCGGCGATCAGCCCCAGCATTTT. Translating it yields CASSPSGDQPQHF.

This chain links TRBV6-6 with TRBJ2-1; possible D gene TRBD1, 6 bases. Germline lookup yields CDR1 MNHNY and CDR2 SVGAGI (reference sequence). V lost 0 bases and J lost 16, with 16 bases in between. The CDR3 runs 13 residues. CDR3 in DNA: TGTGCCAGCAGTTACTCCGACAGGTTGGGGGATTTCTTC. Translating it yields CASSYSDRLGDFF.

In its sample, this clone was seen a few times. Different DNA sequences within this sample yield the same CDR3. This chain uses TRBV9 with TRBJ1-1, with D unclear. V gave up 0 bases and J gave up 2 bases, with 8 bases separating them. The CDR3 totals 14 residues. The germline CDR1 and CDR2 sequences are SGDLS and YYNGEE. The CDR3 region is CASSVVGQNTEAFF. DNA of the CDR3: TGTGCCAGCAGCGTAGTAGGGCAAAACACTGAAGCTTTCTTT.

The V and J genes are TRBV21-1 and TRBJ2-2; TRBD2 is the table's D call and was not checked against the DNA. TRBV21-1 is a documented pseudogene. This CDR3 has 16 residues. CDR3 in DNA: TGTGCCAGCAGCGGTGGGACTAGCGTAAACACCGGGGAGCTGTTTTTT. This encodes CASSGGTSVNTGELFF.

The chain recombines TRBV5-1 with TRBJ2-1; perhaps TRBD1 as D (5 bases). The CDR3 runs 16 residues. Germline assignment: CDR1 SGHRS and CDR2 YFSETQ. V was clipped by 3 bases and J by 0 bases, with 13 bases between them. The CDR3 sequence: CASSSIPTGSYNEQFF. The DNA for the CDR3 is TGCGCCAGCAGCTCTATACCCACAGGCTCCTACAATGAGCAGTTCTTC.

This chain connects TRBV27 to TRBJ2-5; D is uncertain. The CDR3 totals 14 residues. Trimming removed 1 base at V and 1 base at J, with 7 bases between. Germline lookup yields CDR1 MNHEY and CDR2 SMNVEV (reference sequence). The CDR3 loop reads CASSLYAAQETQYF. DNA of the CDR3: TGTGCCAGCAGTTTATATGCAGCCCAAGAGACCCAGTACTTC.

The V and J genes are TRBV30 and TRBJ1-4; maybe TRBD1 (5 bases). The length of the CDR3 is 15 residues. Germline loops: CDR1 GTSNPN, CDR2 SVGIG (reference sequence). The V end was cut by 0 bases, the J end by 4 bases, with 12 bases between. The DNA of the CDR3 is TGTGCCTGGAGTGTACGACCAGGGTATAATGAAAAACTGTTTTTT. It is translated as CAWSVRPGYNEKLFF.

With regard to this clone: Other DNA sequences from this sample encode an identical CDR3 as well. V is TRBV28 and J is TRBJ1-1; D not resolved. The germline V gene encodes CDR1 MDHEN and CDR2 SYDVKM. The CDR3 length is 12 residues. V was shortened by 3 bases and J by 4 bases, with 6 bases between the two germline ends. The CDR3, as DNA: TGTGCCAGCAGTTTGGGGTTCACTGAAGCTTTCTTT. Protein sequence: CASSLGFTEAFF.